The entry below describes one T cell receptor beta chain. CDR1 is SGHNT, CDR2 YYREEE, per germline (reference sequence). Trimming at V came to 6 bases and at J to 3 bases, leaving 7 bases not matched to a gene. The CDR3 extends over 15 amino acids. Assay: immunoSEQ multiplex PCR; the TCRdb copy retains only in-frame clones and omits some. Of about 120,000 clones in the sample, 93% were seen once. The data were obtained in a study of T cell responses to AZD1222 COVID-19 vaccine. The TCR comes from an adult who received the AZD1222 COVID-19 vaccine. V and J are TRBV5-4 and TRBJ1-1; 11 nucleotides line up with TRBD1. The source was peripheral blood, collected 28 days after the second AZD1222 dose. The CDR3, as DNA: TGTGCCAGCAACGGACAGGGGGCCGGAGACACTGAAGCTTTCTTT. Its protein is CASNGQGAGDTEAFF.